This T cell receptor (beta chain) was recorded in a study of CD8+CD57+ T cells in acquired aplastic anemia. In the study overall: Recorded DNA amounts for sorted CD4+ and CD8+ cells had an average of around 3 ug.

This clonotype has only one observation. Its antigen is as yet unknown. Just one base apart from a much larger clone, this may be a read error. Genomic DNA acted as the template from which TCR beta VDJ combination and CDR3 sequence profiling were carried out. TCRdb reanalysed the reads using MiXCR and keeps one entry per CDR3 protein. The data show around 430,000 distinct CDR3 sequences, around 30% seen once. Broader study findings: No significant patient-versus-control difference appeared in CD8+ Simpson's diversity.

Whoever was chosen for sequencing had shown CD8+CD57+ cell expansion by flow cytometry. Patients had not yet gotten any therapy when their blood was taken for sampling. Germline CDR1 SGHAT, CDR2 FQDESV (reference sequence). The CDR3 consists of 14 residues. The ends were cut back, 5 bases at V and 5 bases at J, with 16 bases in the middle. Material: sorted CD4+, CD8+, or CD8+CD57+ T cells (not recorded which) from PBMCs. This TCR was sampled from a human donor with aplastic anemia. This chain links TRBV11-1 with TRBJ2-7; D tentatively reads TRBD1 or TRBD2 (5 bases each). The CDR3 bases are TGTGCCAGCAGCCCTGGGGGAGTGACCGACGAGCAGTACTTC. Translating gives CASSPGGVTDEQYF.